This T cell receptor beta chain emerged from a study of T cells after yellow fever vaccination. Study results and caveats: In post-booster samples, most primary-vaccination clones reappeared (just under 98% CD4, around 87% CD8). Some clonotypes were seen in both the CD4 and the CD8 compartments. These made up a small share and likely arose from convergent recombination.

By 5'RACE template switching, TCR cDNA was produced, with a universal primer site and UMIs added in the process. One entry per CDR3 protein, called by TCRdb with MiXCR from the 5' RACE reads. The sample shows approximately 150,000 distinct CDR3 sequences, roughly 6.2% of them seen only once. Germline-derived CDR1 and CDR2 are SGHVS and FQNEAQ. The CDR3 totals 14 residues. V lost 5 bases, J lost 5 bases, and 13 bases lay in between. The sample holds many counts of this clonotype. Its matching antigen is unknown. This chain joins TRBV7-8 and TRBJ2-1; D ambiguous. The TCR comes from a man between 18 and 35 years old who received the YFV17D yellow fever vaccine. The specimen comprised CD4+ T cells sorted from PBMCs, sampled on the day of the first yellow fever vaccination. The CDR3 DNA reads TGTGCCAGCAGCCCCAGGCCTGACCACAATGAGCAGTTCTTC. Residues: CASSPRPDHNEQFF.